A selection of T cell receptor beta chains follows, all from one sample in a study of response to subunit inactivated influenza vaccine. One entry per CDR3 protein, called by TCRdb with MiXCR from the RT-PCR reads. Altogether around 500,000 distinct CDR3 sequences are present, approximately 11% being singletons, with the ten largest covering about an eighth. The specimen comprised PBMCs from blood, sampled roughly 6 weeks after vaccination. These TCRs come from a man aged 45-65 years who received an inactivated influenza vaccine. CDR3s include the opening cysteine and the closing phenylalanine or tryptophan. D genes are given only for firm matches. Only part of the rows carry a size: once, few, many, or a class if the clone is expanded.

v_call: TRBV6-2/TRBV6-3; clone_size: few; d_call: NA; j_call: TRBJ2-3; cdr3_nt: TGTGCCAGCAGAGAAAGCAGGGGCACAGATACGCAGTATTTT; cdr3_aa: CASRESRGTDTQYF
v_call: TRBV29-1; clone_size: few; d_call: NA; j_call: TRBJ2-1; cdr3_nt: TGCAGCGTTGAAGATCGACAACAGATAAATGAGCAGTTCTTC; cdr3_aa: CSVEDRQQINEQFF
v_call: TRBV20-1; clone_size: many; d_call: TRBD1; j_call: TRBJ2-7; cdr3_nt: TGCAGTGCCGACCAGAGCTCCAGGGGGACGCAGTACTTC; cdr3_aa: CSADQSSRGTQYF
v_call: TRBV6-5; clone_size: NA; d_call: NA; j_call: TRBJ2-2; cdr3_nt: TGTGCCAGCAGTTACAGGTCGGCAGGATGGAACACCGGGGAGCTGTTTTTT; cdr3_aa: CASSYRSAGWNTGELFF
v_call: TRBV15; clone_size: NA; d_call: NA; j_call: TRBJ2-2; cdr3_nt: TGTGCCACCAGCAGAGATAGGGGGAACGGGGAGCTGTTTTTT; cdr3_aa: CATSRDRGNGELFF
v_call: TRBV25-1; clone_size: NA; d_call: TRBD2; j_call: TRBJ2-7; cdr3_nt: TGTGCCAGCAGTGGAAAACGGGAGGGCTTCTACGAGCAGTACTTC; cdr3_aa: CASSGKREGFYEQYF
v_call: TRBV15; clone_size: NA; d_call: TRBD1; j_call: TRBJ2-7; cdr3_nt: TGTGCCACCAGCAGGGACAGGGTCTCCTACGAGCAGTACTTC; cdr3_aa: CATSRDRVSYEQYF
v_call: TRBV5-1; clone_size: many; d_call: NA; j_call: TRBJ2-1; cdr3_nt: TGTGCCAGCAGCTTGGGGGCTAGCTCCTACAATGAGCAGTTCTTC; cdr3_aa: CASSLGASSYNEQFF
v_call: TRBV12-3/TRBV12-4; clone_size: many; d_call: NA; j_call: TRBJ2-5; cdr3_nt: TGTGCCAGCAGTTGGGGTTCGGGGGCTGAGACCCAGTACTTC; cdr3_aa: CASSWGSGAETQYF
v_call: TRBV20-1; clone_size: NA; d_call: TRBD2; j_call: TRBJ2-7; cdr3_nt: TGCAGTGCCCGCCCCGGACTAGCGGGAAATTACGAGCAGTACTTC; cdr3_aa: CSARPGLAGNYEQYF
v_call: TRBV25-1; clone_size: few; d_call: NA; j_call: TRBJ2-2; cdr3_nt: TGTGCCAGCAGTGCAACTACGACAACCGGGGAGCTGTTTTTT; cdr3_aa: CASSATTTTGELFF
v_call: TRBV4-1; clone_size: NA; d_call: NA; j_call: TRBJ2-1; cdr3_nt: TGCGCCAGCTCCCCTCCGACGATGAGCTCCTACAATGAGCAGTTCTTC; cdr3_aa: CASSPPTMSSYNEQFF
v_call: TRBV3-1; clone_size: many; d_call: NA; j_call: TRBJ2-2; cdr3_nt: TGTGCCAGCAGCCAGGGTACGGACACCGGGGAGCTGTTTTTT; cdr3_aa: CASSQGTDTGELFF